These 20 T cell receptor beta chains were sequenced from one sample in a study of blood T cell repertoires in COVID-19. Generated by immunoSEQ multiplex PCR, the TCRdb table keeps only in-frame clones and is missing some. Among 150,000 to 200,000 clones listed, about nine tenths were seen once. The sequencing sample was made of PBMCs or T cells enriched from blood (not recorded which). These receptors were collected from a woman aged 18-35 years who had recovered from COVID-19.

This rearrangement joins TRBV28 to TRBJ2-5; possible D gene TRBD2, 6 bases. Per germline, CDR1 MDHEN and CDR2 SYDVKM. Trimming shortened V by 9 bases and J by 2 bases, and 10 bases separated the two germline ends. The CDR3 sequence is 12 residues long. The CDR3 DNA sequence: TGTGCCAGTAGCCGGGGGCAAGAGACCCAGTACTTC. Translated: CASSRGQETQYF. The full variable domain, with the rest looked up from reference TRBV28 and TRBJ2-5, is DVKVTQSSRYLVKRTGEKVFLECVQDMDHENMFWYRQDPGLGLRLIYFSYDVKMKEKGDIPEGYSVSREKKERFSLILESASTNQTSMYLCASSRGQETQYFGPGTRLLVL.

The chain employs TRBV27 and TRBJ2-1, with TRBD2 matching 8 bases. V lost 4 bases to trimming and J lost 10 bases; unmatched junction nucleotides: 6. Germline-derived CDR1 and CDR2 are MNHEY and SMNVEV (reference sequence). The CDR3 is made up of 13 amino acids. The CDR3 is CASSSLAGREQFF. The CDR3, as DNA: TGTGCCAGCAGTTCCTTAGCGGGACGCGAGCAGTTCTTC.

V and J are TRBV7-9 and TRBJ1-4; D might be TRBD1 (5 bases). From germline, CDR1 is SEHNR and CDR2 FQNEAQ (reference sequence). The CDR3 runs 14 residues. V was shortened by 1 base and J by 8 bases, with 11 bases between the two germline ends. In DNA form, the CDR3 reads TGTGCCAGCAGCTTAGTACAGGCCGGGGAAAAACTGTTTTTT. Translation: CASSLVQAGEKLFF. The full variable domain, with the rest looked up from reference TRBV7-9 and TRBJ1-4, is DTGVSQNPRHKITKRGQNVTFRCDPISEHNRLYWYRQTLGQGPEFLTYFQNEAQLEKSRLLSDRFSAERPKGSFSTLEIQRTEQGDSAMYLCASSLVQAGEKLFFGSGTQLSVL.

The chain has TRBV2 and TRBJ1-5; 7 bases align to TRBD1. The CDR3 has 16 amino acids. V gave up 7 bases and J gave up 1 base; unmatched junction bases: 10. Germline loops: CDR1 SNHLY, CDR2 FYNNEI. This chain's CDR3 is CASTRQGKGSNQPQHF. The CDR3 region has the DNA TGTGCCAGCACTCGACAGGGAAAGGGGAGCAATCAGCCCCAGCATTTT.

The chain is built from TRBV18 and TRBJ2-7, with TRBD1 as a possible D gene (5 bases). This CDR3 contains 15 residues. Germline V gene data show CDR1 as KGHSH and CDR2 as LQKENI. V lost 2 bases and J 0 bases, leaving 11 bases between the germline ends. DNA for the CDR3: TGTGCCAGCTCACCATGGGGCCTGAGCTCCTACGAGCAGTACTTC. It specifies CASSPWGLSSYEQYF.

A single count supports this clone. This chain links TRBV30 with TRBJ1-6, with TRBD1 identical over 8 bases. V lost 1 base, J lost 10 bases, and 9 bases stayed unmatched. This CDR3 comprises 15 residues. CDR1 is GTSNPN and CDR2 is SVGIG in the germline V gene (reference sequence). CDR3 sequence reads: CAWSGGTGGLSPLHF. The CDR3 DNA is TGTGCCTGGAGTGGAGGGACAGGAGGGCTGTCACCCCTCCACTTT.

The CDR3 spells CASSQDRDSSNTGELFF. The CDR3 DNA follows: TGCGCCAGCAGCCAAGATCGGGACAGTTCGAACACCGGGGAGCTGTTTTTT. The chain has TRBV4-1 and TRBJ2-2; 7 nucleotides line up with TRBD1. The V gene end was trimmed by 0 bases and the J gene end by 0 bases; junction bases not matched to a gene: 4. The CDR3 is 17 amino acids. Germline V gene lookup returns CDR1 MGHRA and CDR2 YSYEKL.

This chain joins TRBV28 and TRBJ2-7; maybe TRBD1 (6 bases). V lost 6 bases to trimming and J lost 0 bases, with 9 bases between them. The CDR3 sequence is 13 residues long. Germline lookup yields CDR1 MDHEN and CDR2 SYDVKM. CDR3 coding DNA: TGTGCCAGCAGCCCGGACAGCTCCTACGAGCAGTACTTC. This sequence encodes CASSPDSSYEQYF.

The rearrangement links TRBV28 to TRBJ2-3, with D possibly matching TRBD1 (5 bases). Germline CDR1 MDHEN, CDR2 SYDVKM. CDR3 size: 15 residues. Trimming removed 7 bases from V and 6 bases from J, with 20 bases in between. Here the CDR3 reads CASIGMGQGPDTQYF. For the CDR3, the DNA is TGTGCCAGCATCGGAATGGGGCAGGGCCCCGATACGCAGTATTTT. Together with reference TRBV28 and TRBJ2-3, the CDR3 gives the full variable domain: DVKVTQSSRYLVKRTGEKVFLECVQDMDHENMFWYRQDPGLGLRLIYFSYDVKMKEKGDIPEGYSVSREKKERFSLILESASTNQTSMYLCASIGMGQGPDTQYFGPGTRLTVL.

The chain employs TRBV21-1 and TRBJ2-3; TRBD2 reflects the table's D call only, with no check against the DNA. TRBV21-1 is tagged as a pseudogene. The CDR3 extends over 15 amino acids. The CDR3 sequence is CASNPFSGRLDTQYF. CDR3 DNA: TGTGCCAGCAACCCCTTCAGCGGGAGGTTGGATACGCAGTATTTT.

V gene TRBV10-3 combines with J gene TRBJ2-3; the match to TRBD1 covers 7 bases. The CDR3 is 14 residues long. Per the germline V gene, CDR1 is ENHRY and CDR2 is SYGVKD. The J segment lost 0 bases and the V segment lost 8 bases, leaving 5 bases of the junction unmatched. The CDR3 bases are TGTGCCATCGCCGCACAGGGGAGCACAGATACGCAGTATTTT. This codes for CAIAAQGSTDTQYF.

V usage is TRBV19 and J usage is TRBJ2-1; weak D call: TRBD2 (5 bases). Trimming removed 6 bases from V and 8 bases from J, with 14 bases in between. The length of the CDR3 is 13 residues. CDR1 is LNHDA and CDR2 is SQIVND in the germline V gene (reference sequence). CDR3 sequence (DNA): TGTGCCAGTAGCGCCACGCGGGCCGATGAGCAGTTCTTC. This translates into CASSATRADEQFF.

The chain combines TRBV10-3 with TRBJ1-5; 12 nucleotides line up with TRBD1. The CDR3 runs 16 residues. The V segment lost 0 bases and the J segment 6 bases; nucleotides outside the gene matches: 3. Germline CDR1 is ENHRY and CDR2 is SYGVKD. The CDR3 region is CAISESGTGGFQPQHF. The DNA for the CDR3 is TGTGCCATCAGTGAGTCTGGGACAGGGGGCTTTCAGCCCCAGCATTTT.

This chain uses TRBV9 with TRBJ2-7; TRBD2 aligns across 11 bases. Trimming cost V 4 bases and J 7 bases; bases outside gene matches: 13. Germline CDR1 and CDR2: SGDLS and YYNGEE. This CDR3 is built from 16 residues. The CDR3 reads CASSYKGLADLREQYF. As DNA, the CDR3 is TGTGCCAGCAGCTACAAGGGACTAGCGGACCTTAGGGAGCAGTACTTC.

The chain recombines TRBV2 with TRBJ2-3, with TRBD1 matching over 9 bases. J was trimmed by 3 bases and V by 7 bases; bases with no gene match: 5. The CDR3 loop spans 14 amino acids. Germline V gene lookup returns CDR1 SNHLY and CDR2 FYNNEI. CDR3 sequence reads: CASILDRGTDTQYF. In DNA, the CDR3 is TGTGCCAGCATCCTGGACAGGGGTACAGATACGCAGTATTTT.

The chain has TRBV27 and TRBJ1-2, with TRBD1 identical over 8 bases. This CDR3 is built from 14 residues. CDR1 is MNHEY and CDR2 is SMNVEV in the germline V gene (reference sequence). Trimming took 6 bases from V and 4 from J; bases not matched to a gene: 7. The CDR3 DNA reads as TGTGCCAGCAGACTGGACAGGGACGGCTATGGCTACACCTTC. Amino acids: CASRLDRDGYGYTF.

There are a few counts of this clone. V gene TRBV5-1 combines with J gene TRBJ1-2; D gene unclear. The CDR3 has 12 residues. The V end lost 0 bases, the J end lost 4 bases, and 4 bases lay between the germline ends. The germline V gene encodes CDR1 SGHRS and CDR2 YFSETQ. CDR3 DNA: TGCGCCAGCAGCTTGGGGCCCTATGGCTACACCTTC. Its protein product is CASSLGPYGYTF.

The chain couples TRBV15 to TRBJ2-1; TRBD2 might be the D (5 bases). CDR3 size: 18 residues. Germline V CDR1 and CDR2: LNHNV, YYDKDF (reference sequence). V shed 1 base and J shed 4 bases, with 20 bases lying between them. CDR3 amino acids: CATSRAAKVSGSYNEQFF. In DNA, the CDR3 is TGTGCCACCAGCAGAGCCGCAAAGGTCAGCGGAAGTTACAATGAGCAGTTCTTC.

This chain uses TRBV4-3 with TRBJ2-7; tentatively, D is TRBD2 (5 bases). The germline CDR1 and CDR2 sequences are LGHNA and YSLEER. The CDR3 has 14 amino acids. V lost 0 bases, J lost 6 bases, and 12 bases lay in between. The chain's CDR3 is CASSQDRGGSEQYF. In nucleotides, the CDR3 is TGCGCCAGCAGCCAAGATCGAGGAGGCAGCGAGCAGTACTTC.

The CDR3 region has the DNA TGTGCCATCAGTGAGGGACAGGGTGAGGGAGGCTACACCTTC. As protein: CAISEGQGEGGYTF. The V and J genes are TRBV10-3 and TRBJ1-2, with 8 bases matching TRBD1. In germline, CDR1 is ENHRY, CDR2 SYGVKD. The V segment lost 2 bases and the J segment 8 bases; nucleotides outside the gene matches: 7. The CDR3 extends over 14 amino acids.